This TCR beta chain was recorded in a study of tumor-infiltrating lymphocytes in primary liver carcinoma. Study conclusions and caveats: Top clones occupying all five tumor regions numbered only about 8-24%.

Details on this clonotype: The antigen remains unidentified.

Deletions cut 5 bases from V and 6 bases from J, with 14 bases between. CDR1 and CDR2 from the germline V gene are SGHRS and YFSETQ. The length of the CDR3 is 14 residues. Co-extraction of RNA and DNA was performed on 20-30 mg of unsorted bulk tissue. The authors made TCR beta cDNA from 450 to 600 ng total RNA with a constant-region primer. Libraries of TCR beta came from three nested multiplex PCR rounds with slightly modified ARM-PCR. Use of TRBV1-TRBV30 forward primers with a C-beta reverse primer characterized the first two PCR rounds, which lasted about 10 cycles each. MiXCR, applied by TCRdb to the multiplex PCR reads, yields one record per CDR3 protein. Altogether 90,000 to 100,000 distinct CDR3 sequences are present, roughly 69% being singletons, with the ten largest covering just over 9.5%.

V is TRBV5-1 and J is TRBJ2-2; TRBD2 might be the D (6 bases). This sequence was found in a woman aged 55 to 70 with primary liver carcinoma and hepatitis B virus infection. Material for sequencing was liver tumor tissue from sampling region 5. As for subset: tumor region T5, tumor centre. CDR3 nucleotide sequence: TGCGCCAGCAGGCCCGGGAGTCAAGCCGGGGAGCTGTTTTTT. This gives the protein CASRPGSQAGELFF.